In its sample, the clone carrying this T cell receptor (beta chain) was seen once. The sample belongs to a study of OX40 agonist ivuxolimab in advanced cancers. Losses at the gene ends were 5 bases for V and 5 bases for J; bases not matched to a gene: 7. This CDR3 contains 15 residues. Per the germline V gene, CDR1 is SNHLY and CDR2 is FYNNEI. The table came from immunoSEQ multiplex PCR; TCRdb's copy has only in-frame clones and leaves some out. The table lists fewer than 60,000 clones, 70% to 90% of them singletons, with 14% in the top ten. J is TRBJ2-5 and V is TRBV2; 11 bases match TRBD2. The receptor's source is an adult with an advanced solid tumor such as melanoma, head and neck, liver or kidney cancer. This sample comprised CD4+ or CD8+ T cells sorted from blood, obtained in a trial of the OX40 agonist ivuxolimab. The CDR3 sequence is CASSITSGGGETQYF. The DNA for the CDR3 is TGTGCCAGCAGTATAACTAGCGGGGGAGGTGAGACCCAGTACTTC.